A single sample gave rise to the 13 T cell receptor beta chains below, sequenced in a study of control samples from healthy donors and cancer patients. Assay: immunoSEQ multiplex PCR; the TCRdb copy retains only in-frame clones and omits some. Of about 130,000 clones in the sample, about 90% were seen once. Specimen: blood. These receptors originate from a man aged 18 to 29 in good health.

The genes are TRBV10-2 and TRBJ2-1, with 11 bases aligning to TRBD2. V shed 5 bases, J shed 9 bases, and the junction held 12 bases outside the gene matches. The CDR3 consists of 16 residues. In germline, CDR1 is WSHSY, CDR2 SAAADI. The DNA for the CDR3 is TGCGCCAGCAGTTTCCCGATAGCGGGAGGGGATGGTGAGCAGTTCTTC. It encodes CASSFPIAGGDGEQFF.

The chain couples TRBV12-3 or TRBV12-4 to TRBJ1-2, with D perhaps TRBD1 (6 bases). The CDR3 loop spans 11 amino acids. V was pared by 6 bases and J by 5 bases, with 7 bases between. The CDR3 is CASRRGYGYTF. The CDR3, as DNA: TGTGCCAGCAGGAGGGGGTATGGCTACACCTTC.

J is TRBJ1-2 and V is TRBV6-5, with a weak D call TRBD1 (5 bases). Germline assignment: CDR1 MNHEY and CDR2 SVGAGI. The length of the CDR3 is 15 residues. Trimming shortened V by 6 bases and J by 5 bases, and 19 bases separated the two germline ends. Written as DNA, the CDR3 is TGTGCCAGCAGCAGGTGGCAGGGAGTGGAGTATGGCTACACCTTC. This sequence encodes CASSRWQGVEYGYTF.

The CDR3 coding sequence is TGTGCCAGCAGTTACGGGGACAGTACCTACGAGCAGTACTTC. Translation: CASSYGDSTYEQYF. The chain has TRBV6-2 or TRBV6-3 and TRBJ2-7, with 7 bases aligning to TRBD1. CDR1 and CDR2 from the germline V gene are MNHEY and SVGEGT. The CDR3 is made up of 14 amino acids. Losses at the gene ends were 2 bases for V and 2 bases for J; bases not matched to a gene: 3.

This sequence joins TRBV29-1 and TRBJ2-7; the D call may be TRBD1 or TRBD2 (5 bases each). The germline CDR1 and CDR2 sequences are SQVTM and ANQGSEA. V lost 5 bases and J lost 6, with 23 bases in between. This CDR3 has 15 residues. CDR3 DNA: TGCAGCGTTCTTCGTCCGGGACCTGGGGCGGCCGAGCAGTACTTC. Encoded protein: CSVLRPGPGAAEQYF.

The rearrangement joins TRBV13 to TRBJ2-7; 11 bases map to TRBD2. Germline CDR1 is PRHDT and CDR2 is FYEKMQ (reference sequence). This CDR3 region has 15 residues. Unmatched junction bases numbered 3, after V lost 3 bases and J lost 2 bases. For the CDR3, the DNA is TGTGCCAGCAGCTTTAGCGGGAGGGTGACCTACGAGCAGTACTTC. Translating gives CASSFSGRVTYEQYF.

This clone is a singleton in its sample. V usage is TRBV7-9 and J usage is TRBJ1-1; D call uncertain. The CDR3 runs to 14 residues. The V end was cut by 5 bases, the J end by 0 bases, with 10 bases between. Germline CDR1 reads SEHNR; CDR2 reads FQNEAQ (reference sequence). The CDR3 spells CASSLSNLNTEAFF. CDR3 sequence (DNA): TGTGCCAGCAGCCTCTCCAACCTGAACACTGAAGCTTTCTTT.

The chain is built from TRBV18 and TRBJ1-4; no clear D. The CDR3 contains 13 residues. Germline-derived CDR1 and CDR2 are KGHSH and LQKENI. The germline V and J ends were trimmed by 4 bases and 2 bases, with 5 bases remaining between them. As DNA, the CDR3 is TGTGCCAGCTCACTATATACTAATGAAAAACTGTTTTTT. Amino acid sequence: CASSLYTNEKLFF.

The chain combines TRBV2 with TRBJ1-1; D not certain. Trimming pared 8 bases from V and 0 bases from J, leaving 10 bases between. This CDR3 has 13 residues. Germline CDR1 reads SNHLY; CDR2 reads FYNNEI. CDR3 protein: CASGSNMNTEAFF. CDR3 bases: TGTGCCAGCGGGTCAAATATGAACACTGAAGCTTTCTTT.

This chain uses TRBV18 with TRBJ2-3; TRBD2 aligns across 13 bases. The CDR3 sequence is 17 residues long. The junction had 7 bases not matched to a gene; V was cut back by 1 base and J by 6 bases. Germline CDR1 is KGHSH and CDR2 is LQKENI. The CDR3 nucleotides are TGTGCCAGCTCACCACGAGGACTAGCGGGAGTCGGTGATACGCAGTATTTT. Residues: CASSPRGLAGVGDTQYF. The complete variable domain, with remaining parts taken from reference TRBV18 and TRBJ2-3, reads NAGVMQNPRHLVRRRGQEARLRCSPMKGHSHVYWYRQLPEEGLKFMVYLQKENIIDESGMPKERFSAEFPKEGPSILRIQQVVRGDSAAYFCASSPRGLAGVGDTQYFGPGTRLTVL.

This chain joins TRBV5-1 and TRBJ2-5; 11 positions agree with TRBD1. There are 16 residues in the CDR3. Germline-derived CDR1 and CDR2 are SGHRS and YFSETQ. V shed 6 bases, J shed 5 bases, and the junction held 12 bases outside the gene matches. The CDR3 DNA follows: TGCGCCAGCACCCCCCTTAGGGGACAGGGGGGGGAGACCCAGTACTTC. Translation: CASTPLRGQGGETQYF.

The chain combines TRBV18 with TRBJ2-1; maybe TRBD2 (6 bases). The CDR3 contains 14 residues. Trimming left V 0 bases short and J 10 bases short, with 13 bases between. From germline, CDR1 is KGHSH and CDR2 LQKENI. CDR3 sequence: CASSPPTGEDEQFF. For the CDR3, the DNA is TGTGCCAGCTCACCACCAACGGGGGAGGACGAGCAGTTCTTC.

Regarding this clone: An end of the junction differs from the germline gene, which may be a read error. In nucleotides, the CDR3 is TGTGCCAGCAGTATATGGACTAGCGGAAGCTCCTACAATGAGCAGTTCTTC. It is translated as CASSIWTSGSSYNEQFF. The V call is TRBV28, the J call TRBJ2-1; 10 bases line up with TRBD2. The CDR3 spans 17 residues. The germline V gene has CDR1 MDHEN and CDR2 SYDVKM. The variable domain in full, with the rest retrieved from reference TRBV28 and TRBJ2-1, is DVKVTQSSRYLVKRTGEKVFLECVQDMDHENMFWYRQDPGLGLRLIYFSYDVKMKEKGDIPEGYSVSREKKERFSLILESASTNQTSMYLCASSIWTSGSSYNEQFFGPGTRLTVL.